Following are 24 T cell receptor beta chains from one sample sequenced in a study of Graves' ophthalmopathy and Graves' hyperthyroidism. Transcripts of RNA were the source for amplifying TCR beta CDR3 regions. Second-round multiplex PCR followed a first-round RT-PCR using HTBI primers. Each CDR3 protein gets one entry after TCRdb re-called the multiplex PCR reads with MiXCR. The sample records about 640,000 distinct CDR3 sequences, about 41% being singletons. What was sequenced was peripheral blood. These receptors originate from an adult man with Graves' ophthalmopathy.

This chain connects TRBV2 to TRBJ1-2; no reliable D call. V shed 5 bases and J shed 4 bases, with 11 bases lying between them. Per the germline V gene, CDR1 is SNHLY and CDR2 is FYNNEI. This CDR3 contains 13 residues. CDR3: CASSQVSAYGYTF. The CDR3 bases are TGTGCCAGCAGTCAGGTAAGCGCCTATGGCTACACCTTC.

For this clonotype: It may be a read error: a sequence one base away is much more abundant. The rearrangement uses TRBV2 and TRBJ1-6; D gene uncertain. With 9 bases removed from V and 8 bases from J, the gap between germline ends came to 17 bases. The CDR3 loop spans 14 amino acids. Germline CDR1 and CDR2: SNHLY and FYNNEI. DNA for the CDR3: TGTGCCAGAAGTTACACCCTGAGGGATTCACCCCTCCACTTT. This sequence encodes CARSYTLRDSPLHF.

The rearrangement links TRBV7-8 to TRBJ2-3, with 8 nucleotides matching TRBD2. After removal of 0 bases from V and 2 bases from J, the junction contained 10 bases not matched to a gene. This CDR3 has 18 residues. Germline V gene sequence: CDR1 SGHVS, CDR2 FQNEAQ. The CDR3 coding sequence is TGTGCCAGCAGCTTAGCGCAGGGGCGGGGGGTTTACACAGATACGCAGTATTTT. Amino acids: CASSLAQGRGVYTDTQYF.

This clonotype came up many times. The chain carries TRBV7-2 and TRBJ2-7; 8 nucleotides align to TRBD2. V dropped 3 bases and J dropped 4; count of bases not matched to a gene: 5. Germline CDR1 SGHTA, CDR2 FQGNSA. This CDR3 is 14 amino acids long. DNA for the CDR3: TGTGCCAGCAGCTTCGGACGGGAGGGTTACGAGCAGTACTTC. Its translation: CASSFGREGYEQYF. Based on the CDR3 plus reference TRBV7-2 and TRBJ2-7, the full variable domain is GAGVSQSPSNKVTEKGKDVELRCDPISGHTALYWYRQSLGQGLEFLIYFQGNSAPDKSGLPSDRFSAERTGGSVSTLTIQRTQQEDSAVYLCASSFGREGYEQYFGPGTRLTVT.

This clonotype was recorded many times. The rearrangement joins TRBV12-3 or TRBV12-4 to TRBJ1-4; D unclear. The CDR3 sequence is 11 residues long. Trimming removed 3 bases from V and 13 bases from J, with 9 bases in between. CDR3 in DNA: TGTGCCAGCAGTTTGTCCGAGCGACTGTTTTTT. It translates to CASSLSERLFF.

This clonotype was detected only a few times. This chain joins TRBV29-1 and TRBJ2-1; D is tentatively TRBD1 or TRBD2 (5 bases each). Trimming took off 6 bases at V and 5 bases at J, with 20 bases between the two ends. The CDR3 is 15 amino acids. The germline V gene encodes CDR1 SQVTM and CDR2 ANQGSEA. DNA for the CDR3: TGCAGCGTGTACACTGCCGGGACCGACGACAATGAGCAGTTCTTC. Translated, it gives CSVYTAGTDDNEQFF.

This clonotype was recorded many times. CDR3 in DNA: TGTGCCAGCAGCTTACCTGGGTCGGCTGGAAACACCATATATTTT. Protein: CASSLPGSAGNTIYF. The chain couples TRBV7-8 to TRBJ1-3; D gene unclear. V was trimmed by 2 bases and J by 2 bases, leaving 10 bases between them. From germline, CDR1 is SGHVS and CDR2 FQNEAQ. The CDR3 has 15 amino acids.

Many counts were recorded for this clonotype. The chain combines TRBV5-8 with TRBJ2-7; D unclear. This CDR3 comprises 13 residues. The V end was cut by 4 bases, the J end by 3 bases, with 11 bases between. Looked up from germline, CDR1 is SGHTS and CDR2 is YDEGEE. The CDR3 region is CASSLPNRYEQYF. DNA of the CDR3: TGTGCCAGCAGCCTACCCAACCGCTACGAGCAGTACTTC.

The chain is built from TRBV10-3 and TRBJ2-2; 10 nucleotides match TRBD2. Germline values: CDR1 ENHRY, CDR2 SYGVKD. There are 14 residues in the CDR3. With V trimmed by 10 bases and J by 6 bases, 8 bases remained unmatched. The CDR3 protein is CASTKAGGPGELFF. The CDR3, as DNA: TGTGCCAGCACCAAAGCGGGGGGGCCCGGGGAGCTGTTTTTT.

In this sample, this clonotype turned up many times. The chain carries TRBV5-6 and TRBJ1-4; D perhaps matches TRBD1 (5 bases). The CDR3 extends over 14 amino acids. Germline CDR1 is SGHDT and CDR2 is YYEEEE. Trimming removed 4 bases at V and 8 bases at J, with 15 bases between. The CDR3 loop reads CASSLGLAVEKLFF. Here the CDR3 DNA reads TGTGCCAGCAGCCTGGGGCTTGCGGTCGAAAAACTGTTTTTT. Full variable domain (missing parts from reference TRBV5-6 and TRBJ1-4): DAGVTQSPTHLIKTRGQQVTLRCSPKSGHDTVSWYQQALGQGPQFIFQYYEEEERQRGNFPDRFSGHQFPNYSSELNVNALLLGDSALYLCASSLGLAVEKLFFGSGTQLSVL.

This clonotype was detected many times. The gene calls are TRBV29-1 and TRBJ1-2; D is perhaps TRBD1 (5 bases). Per germline, CDR1 SQVTM and CDR2 ANQGSEA. Deletions cut 2 bases from V and 4 bases from J, with 11 bases between. This CDR3 contains 13 residues. The CDR3 here is CSVERQGTYGYTF. CDR3 nucleotide sequence: TGCAGCGTTGAACGTCAGGGTACCTATGGCTACACCTTC. The entire variable domain, with the rest obtained from reference TRBV29-1 and TRBJ1-2, is as follows: SAVISQKPSRDICQRGTSLTIQCQVDSQVTMMFWYRQQPGQSLTLIATANQGSEATYESGFVIDKFPISRPNLTFSTLTVSNMSPEDSSIYLCSVERQGTYGYTFGSGTRLTVV.

This clonotype was counted ten times or more. This rearrangement joins TRBV7-6 to TRBJ2-7; the D gene is possibly TRBD1 (5 bases). V was trimmed by 1 base and J by 7 bases, leaving 17 bases between them. CDR3 length equals 15 residues. The germline CDR1 and CDR2 sequences are SGHVS and FNYEAQ. This CDR3 reads CASSLGRQGLGEQYF. In nucleotides, the CDR3 is TGTGCCAGCAGCTTAGGAAGGCAGGGTTTAGGTGAGCAGTACTTC.

V and J are TRBV6-4 and TRBJ1-2, with TRBD1 identical over 10 bases. The junction had 0 bases not matched to a gene; V was cut back by 0 bases and J by 8 bases. The CDR3 contains 13 residues. In germline, CDR1 is MRHNA, CDR2 SNTAGT. The CDR3 nucleotides read TGTGCCAGCAGTGACTCGACAGGGGGCGGCTACACCTTC. This encodes CASSDSTGGGYTF.

This clonotype was seen only a few times. The rearrangement joins TRBV6-5 to TRBJ1-4, with TRBD1 identical over 7 bases. This CDR3 comprises 14 residues. V lost 6 bases to trimming and J lost 7 bases; unmatched junction nucleotides: 8. CDR1 and CDR2 from the germline V gene are MNHEY and SVGAGI. The CDR3 here is CASSKTGSFEKLFF. The CDR3 bases are TGTGCCAGCAGCAAGACAGGGAGTTTTGAAAAACTGTTTTTT.

The table lists this clonotype with a count of one. V usage is TRBV11-2 and J usage is TRBJ2-7, with 11 nucleotides matching TRBD1. After removal of 5 bases from V and 10 bases from J, the junction contained 7 bases not matched to a gene. This CDR3 contains 13 residues. CDR1 and CDR2 from the germline V gene are SGHAT and FQNNGV. DNA of the CDR3: TGTGCCAGCAGCATCTGGACAGGGGGCGATCAGTACTTC. It encodes CASSIWTGGDQYF.

This clonotype was recorded many times. This sequence joins TRBV29-1 and TRBJ2-5, with 10 bases matching TRBD2. V was pared by 2 bases and J by 4 bases, with 4 bases of the junction left unmatched. This CDR3 spans 14 amino acids. Germline CDR1 and CDR2: SQVTM and ANQGSEA. The CDR3 loop reads CSVERLAGVETQYF. The CDR3 DNA reads TGCAGCGTTGAACGCCTAGCGGGAGTAGAGACCCAGTACTTC.

Ten or more counts support this clonotype. The rearrangement links TRBV19 to TRBJ1-2; D is ambiguous. The V and J ends lost 7 bases and 7 bases respectively, with 16 bases between them. Looked up from germline, CDR1 is LNHDA and CDR2 is SQIVND (reference sequence). This CDR3 region has 13 residues. The CDR3, as DNA: TGTGCCAGTACCAGCGGGGAAGCTCGTGGCTACACCTTC. This codes for CASTSGEARGYTF. Filled out from reference TRBV19 and TRBJ1-2, the complete variable domain reads DGGITQSPKYLFRKEGQNVTLSCEQNLNHDAMYWYRQDPGQGLRLIYYSQIVNDFQKGDIAEGYSVSREKKESFPLTVTSAQKNPTAFYLCASTSGEARGYTFGSGTRLTVV.

Remarks on this clonotype: The junction differs from germline at one of its ends, possibly a read error. The chain carries TRBV20-1 and TRBJ2-2; 7 bases fit TRBD2. The CDR3 extends over 15 amino acids. The V gene's germline CDR1 is DFQATT and CDR2 SNEGSKA (reference sequence). The CDR3 DNA reads TGCAGTACTCCTCTAGCGGACGCGAACACCGGGGAGCTGTCTTGG. It encodes CSTPLADANTGELSW.

This clonotype was seen a few times. The chain employs TRBV12-3 or TRBV12-4 and TRBJ1-4; TRBD1 matches 7 bases. This CDR3 spans 15 amino acids. V gave up 1 base and J gave up 5 bases; unmatched junction bases: 4. This CDR3 is CASSLEGQQNEKLFF. For the CDR3, the DNA is TGTGCCAGCAGTTTAGAGGGACAGCAAAATGAAAAACTGTTTTTT.

This clonotype was observed a few times. A much larger clone lies a single base off, so this may be a read error. The chain uses TRBV29-1 and TRBJ1-1; D unclear. The CDR3 totals 12 residues. The V end lost 8 bases, the J end lost 0 bases, and 10 bases lay between the germline ends. Germline values: CDR1 SQVTM, CDR2 ANQGSEA. As DNA, the CDR3 is TGCAGCACCACGGGGATGAACACTGAAGCTTTCTTT. Translated, it gives CSTTGMNTEAFF.

The chain combines TRBV25-1 with TRBJ2-5; 10 nucleotides agree with TRBD1. CDR3 length: 16 amino acids. From germline, CDR1 is MGHDK and CDR2 SYGVNS. The junction had 14 bases not matched to a gene; V was cut back by 8 bases and J by 5 bases. The CDR3 here is CASHVGLGQGTETQYF. CDR3 sequence (DNA): TGTGCCAGCCACGTTGGCTTGGGACAGGGGACTGAGACCCAGTACTTC.

This clonotype was picked up one time. The chain has TRBV10-3 and TRBJ2-5; 7 nucleotides match TRBD2. CDR3 length: 11 amino acids. V lost 11 bases to trimming and J lost 6 bases; unmatched junction nucleotides: 6. Germline CDR1 ENHRY, CDR2 SYGVKD. As DNA, the CDR3 is TGTGCCTCTAAAGCGGGGAAGACCCAGTACTTC. It codes for CASKAGKTQYF.

This chain links TRBV29-1 with TRBJ1-5, with 9 nucleotides matching TRBD1. Per the germline V gene, CDR1 is SQVTM and CDR2 is ANQGSEA. The CDR3 is made up of 13 amino acids. J was trimmed by 6 bases and V by 4 bases; bases with no gene match: 4. This CDR3 is CSVGTGGSQPQHF. The CDR3 DNA reads TGCAGCGTTGGTACAGGGGGCAGTCAGCCCCAGCATTTT.

As regards this clonotype: A much bigger clone sits one base away, suggesting this may be a read error. The V call is TRBV6-1, the J call TRBJ2-7; unclear D gene. V was cut by 6 bases and J by 2 bases, with 8 bases left in between. CDR1 and CDR2 from the germline V gene are MNHNS and SASEGT. The CDR3 runs 12 residues. This CDR3 is CASRKGTYEQYF. In DNA form, the CDR3 reads TGTGCCAGCAGAAAAGGCACCTACGAGCAGTACTTC.